In this sample, the clone carrying this T cell receptor beta chain turned up many times. What it recognizes is unknown. V was cut by 5 bases and J by 0 bases, with 17 bases left in between. Germline CDR1 reads SGHTA; CDR2 reads FQGNSA. The length of the CDR3 is 16 residues. Amplification of TCR alpha and beta CDR3 regions from RNA used iRepertoire nested multiplex PCR. TCRdb redid the calling of the multiplex PCR reads with MiXCR, one entry per CDR3 protein. Among about 99,000 distinct CDR3 sequences listed, around 29% were seen once. This sample was taken from a study of glioma-infiltrating T cells. Overall study results and limits: Gliomas, especially low-grade, showed above-expected tissue-blood divergence; non-neoplastic patients showed below. Only very few CDR3 sequences appeared in both tissue and blood.

The receptor comes from a human donor with low-grade glioma or glioblastoma, undergoing nonglioma brain surgery, or in good health (not recorded which). The sequenced sample consisted of glioma tissue, nonneoplastic brain tissue, or PBMCs (not recorded which). This sequence joins TRBV7-2 and TRBJ2-7, with a tentative D call TRBD1 (6 bases). The CDR3 DNA sequence: TGTGCCAGCAGCCCTCCTGGGGGCTCCCGCTCCTACGAGCAGTACTTC. It yields the protein CASSPPGGSRSYEQYF.